Below are 17 T cell receptor beta chains sequenced from a single sample in a study of blood T cell repertoires in COVID-19. Sequenced by immunoSEQ multiplex PCR; TCRdb stores in-frame clones only, minus some. The sample has around 250,000 clones, approximately 85% seen once. Sequenced material: PBMCs or T cells enriched from blood (not recorded which). Source of these receptors: a woman aged 50 to 65 who had recovered from COVID-19.

This chain joins TRBV11-3 and TRBJ2-7; 7 bases map to TRBD2. This CDR3 contains 14 residues. The J segment lost 0 bases and the V segment lost 5 bases, leaving 4 bases of the junction unmatched. Germline CDR1 SGHNT, CDR2 YENEEA. CDR3 DNA: TGTGCCAGCAGCCCGACTAGCTTCTCCTACGAGCAGTACTTC. Translation gives CASSPTSFSYEQYF.

The rearrangement joins TRBV5-1 to TRBJ2-5, with 7 bases identical to TRBD2. This CDR3 is 15 amino acids long. After removal of 3 bases from V and 4 bases from J, the junction contained 9 bases not matched to a gene. Germline V gives CDR1 SGHRS, CDR2 YFSETQ. The CDR3 coding sequence is TGCGCCAGCAGCTCCGCGGTTGCGGGAGTAGAGACCCAGTACTTC. Translation: CASSSAVAGVETQYF. The variable domain in full, completed from reference TRBV5-1 and TRBJ2-5, reads KAGVTQTPRYLIKTRGQQVTLSCSPISGHRSVSWYQQTPGQGLQFLFEYFSETQRNKGNFPGRFSGRQFSNSRSEMNVSTLELGDSALYLCASSSAVAGVETQYFGPGTRLLVL.

The rearrangement links TRBV25-1 to TRBJ2-1; 11 bases are a match to TRBD1. This CDR3 has 13 amino acids. Germline CDR1 and CDR2: MGHDK and SYGVNS. The J segment lost 8 bases and the V segment lost 3 bases, leaving 0 bases of the junction unmatched. CDR3 sequence (DNA): TGTGCCAGCAGTGAGGACAGGGGGCATGAGCAGTTCTTC. Translating gives CASSEDRGHEQFF. Combining the CDR3 with reference TRBV25-1 and TRBJ2-1 gives the whole variable domain EADIYQTPRYLVIGTGKKITLECSQTMGHDKMYWYQQDPGMELHLIHYSYGVNSTEKGDLSSESTVSRIRTEHFPLTLESARPSHTSQYLCASSEDRGHEQFFGPGTRLTVL.

The rearrangement uses TRBV27 and TRBJ1-1; D remains unclear. The V end was cut by 6 bases, the J end by 4 bases, with 12 bases between. Germline assignment: CDR1 MNHEY and CDR2 SMNVEV (reference sequence). The CDR3 loop spans 13 amino acids. The CDR3 is CASSYTTGTEAFF. The CDR3 DNA reads as TGTGCCAGCAGCTATACAACGGGCACTGAAGCTTTCTTT.

The chain employs TRBV10-3 and TRBJ2-1; 10 bases agree with TRBD2. This CDR3 region has 16 residues. The ends lost 5 bases at V and 1 base at J; junction bases unmatched: 5. Germline loops: CDR1 ENHRY, CDR2 SYGVKD. DNA for the CDR3: TGTGCCATCAGTCGAGTAGCGGGAGGATCCTACAATGAGCAGTTCTTC. Its translation: CAISRVAGGSYNEQFF.

This sequence joins TRBV7-9 and TRBJ2-1; a possible D gene is TRBD2 (5 bases). CDR1 and CDR2 (germline): SEHNR, FQNEAQ (reference sequence). The CDR3 is made up of 14 amino acids. V lost 3 bases to trimming and J lost 4 bases, with 10 bases between them. CDR3 protein: CASSFSEGYNEQFF. The CDR3 DNA sequence: TGTGCCAGCAGCTTTAGCGAGGGTTACAATGAGCAGTTCTTC.

This sequence joins TRBV13 and TRBJ1-2; 10 nucleotides align to TRBD1. The trim removed 5 bases at V and 8 bases at J, leaving 17 bases unmatched. The CDR3 is 17 residues long. Germline lookup yields CDR1 PRHDT and CDR2 FYEKMQ (reference sequence). The CDR3 here is CASSEVSRDRGRGGYTF. CDR3 bases: TGTGCCAGCAGCGAAGTGTCCCGGGACAGGGGTCGGGGCGGCTACACCTTC. The whole variable domain, filled in from reference TRBV13 and TRBJ1-2, reads AAGVIQSPRHLIKEKRETATLKCYPIPRHDTVYWYQQGPGQDPQFLISFYEKMQSDKGSIPDRFSAQQFSDYHSELNMSSLELGDSALYFCASSEVSRDRGRGGYTFGSGTRLTVV.

The J gene is TRBJ2-7, the V gene TRBV2; D gene uncertain. V lost 7 bases and J lost 2, with 15 bases in between. The CDR3 totals 14 residues. Germline V gene sequence: CDR1 SNHLY, CDR2 FYNNEI. CDR3 protein: CASKAETVAYEQYF. In DNA form, the CDR3 reads TGTGCCAGCAAGGCCGAGACTGTGGCCTACGAGCAGTACTTC. The variable domain in full, with the rest retrieved from reference TRBV2 and TRBJ2-7, is EPEVTQTPSHQVTQMGQEVILRCVPISNHLYFYWYRQILGQKVEFLVSFYNNEISEKSEIFDDQFSVERPDGSNFTLKIRSTKLEDSAMYFCASKAETVAYEQYFGPGTRLTVT.

The chain employs TRBV15 and TRBJ2-7, with TRBD1 identical over 9 bases. The CDR3 spans 15 residues. Germline V gene lookup returns CDR1 LNHNV and CDR2 YYDKDF (reference sequence). The trim removed 1 base at V and 3 bases at J, leaving 4 bases unmatched. CDR3 amino acids: CATSRAGQGRYEQYF. For the CDR3, the DNA is TGTGCCACCAGCAGAGCGGGACAGGGTCGCTACGAGCAGTACTTC.

A single count supports this clone. V gene TRBV15 combines with J gene TRBJ2-2; D unclear. The CDR3 totals 17 residues. V dropped 0 bases and J dropped 0 bases, with 11 bases sitting between them. CDR1 is LNHNV and CDR2 is YYDKDF in the germline V gene (reference sequence). The CDR3 DNA reads as TGTGCCACCAGCAGAGATGCAACAAGCGCGAACACCGGGGAGCTGTTTTTT. This encodes CATSRDATSANTGELFF.

The chain has TRBV27 and TRBJ2-7, with 10 bases matching TRBD1. The CDR3 contains 14 residues. The junction had 6 bases not matched to a gene; V was cut back by 5 bases and J by 5 bases. Germline V gene data show CDR1 as MNHEY and CDR2 as SMNVEV (reference sequence). The CDR3 nucleotides are TGTGCCAGCAGTGGACAGGGGGTTTCCCACGAGCAGTACTTC. Translating gives CASSGQGVSHEQYF.

The J gene is TRBJ2-2, the V gene TRBV6-5; 7 bases agree with TRBD2. There are 14 residues in the CDR3. V trimming: 7 bases; J trimming: 2 bases; junction bases outside the gene matches: 4. In germline, CDR1 is MNHEY, CDR2 SVGAGI. The CDR3 is CASMAGVNTGELFF. In DNA, the CDR3 is TGTGCCAGCATGGCGGGAGTCAACACCGGGGAGCTGTTTTTT.

The chain couples TRBV29-1 to TRBJ2-3; D ambiguous. The CDR3 has 13 amino acids. Trimming cost V 7 bases and J 4 bases, with 15 bases left between them. Germline CDR1 reads SQVTM; CDR2 reads ANQGSEA. The CDR3 nucleotides are TGCAGCGGACTGGAGCTCTACGCAGATACGCAGTATTTT. Its protein is CSGLELYADTQYF.

This clone has a handful of counts. This chain's CDR3 is CASSFRLASEQFF. The CDR3 DNA sequence: TGTGCCAGCAGTTTCAGACTAGCATCTGAGCAGTTCTTC. The chain carries TRBV27 and TRBJ2-1; 7 bases are a match to TRBD2. The CDR3 has 13 amino acids. Looked up from germline, CDR1 is MNHEY and CDR2 is SMNVEV (reference sequence). V lost 3 bases to trimming and J lost 9 bases; unmatched junction nucleotides: 5.

DNA for the CDR3: TGTGCCAGCAGTTTATCAGCGGGACCCTCCTACGAGCAGTACTTC. Its translation is CASSLSAGPSYEQYF. The J gene is TRBJ2-7, the V gene TRBV27; 7 positions agree with TRBD2. The V gene's germline CDR1 is MNHEY and CDR2 SMNVEV (reference sequence). The length of the CDR3 is 15 residues. Unmatched junction bases numbered 2, after V lost 0 bases and J lost 0 bases.

This chain joins TRBV28 and TRBJ2-7; 9 nucleotides align to TRBD2. The ends lost 6 bases at V and 0 bases at J; junction bases unmatched: 15. Germline V lookup: CDR1 MDHEN, CDR2 SYDVKM. This CDR3 contains 18 residues. The CDR3 sequence is CASRPAGSGRRASYEQYF. The CDR3 nucleotides are TGTGCCAGCAGACCAGCCGGTAGCGGGAGAAGGGCCTCCTACGAGCAGTACTTC.

The chain couples TRBV27 to TRBJ2-1, with 8 bases identical to TRBD2. Germline V gene data show CDR1 as MNHEY and CDR2 as SMNVEV (reference sequence). V lost 4 bases to trimming and J lost 2 bases; unmatched junction nucleotides: 4. The length of the CDR3 is 15 residues. The CDR3 sequence: CASSSGGGTYNEQFF. The CDR3 nucleotides read TGTGCCAGCAGTTCCGGGGGGGGGACCTACAATGAGCAGTTCTTC.